A selection of T cell receptor beta chains follows, all from one sample in a study of shared clonotypes between healthy human individuals. Only in-frame clones appear in the TCRdb table, and some are missing; sequencing was by immunoSEQ multiplex PCR. The sample includes about 2,500,000 clones, approximately 94% of them seen just once. The material sequenced was naive CD4+ T cells sorted from blood. These TCRs come from a young man in good health. Each CDR3 is given with its conserved first and last residue. The D gene is left open where the match is weak. Rows may omit the clone size; those that give it use once, few, many or a size class.

j_call: TRBJ2-7
d_call: TRBD1
v_call: TRBV6-5
clone_size: -
cdr3_aa: CASSWGDRGSDEQYF
cdr3_nt: TGTGCCAGCAGTTGGGGGGACAGGGGTAGCGACGAGCAGTACTTC

j_call: TRBJ1-2
d_call: -
v_call: TRBV18
clone_size: -
cdr3_aa: CASSPDIDRENYGYTF
cdr3_nt: TGTGCCAGCTCACCAGATATCGACCGGGAGAACTATGGCTACACCTTC

j_call: TRBJ1-2
d_call: -
v_call: TRBV7-2
clone_size: -
cdr3_aa: CASSLMGNGYTF
cdr3_nt: TGTGCCAGCAGCTTAATGGGGAATGGCTACACCTTC

j_call: TRBJ2-3
d_call: TRBD1
v_call: TRBV30
clone_size: once
cdr3_aa: CAWSPGQGNPDTQYF
cdr3_nt: TGTGCCTGGAGCCCGGGACAGGGGAATCCAGATACGCAGTATTTT

j_call: TRBJ1-5
d_call: -
v_call: TRBV28
clone_size: -
cdr3_aa: CASSPVDSASNQPQHF
cdr3_nt: TGTGCCAGCAGTCCCGTGGACAGTGCTAGCAATCAGCCCCAGCATTTT

j_call: TRBJ2-1
d_call: TRBD2
v_call: TRBV2
clone_size: -
cdr3_aa: CASSEPASGGYGSYNEQFF
cdr3_nt: TGTGCCAGCAGTGAACCGGCTAGCGGGGGATATGGGTCCTACAATGAGCAGTTCTTC

j_call: TRBJ2-5
d_call: TRBD2
v_call: TRBV25-1
clone_size: -
cdr3_aa: CASSAFGLGKETQYF
cdr3_nt: TGTGCCAGCAGCGCCTTCGGACTAGGGAAAGAGACCCAGTACTTC

j_call: TRBJ1-1
d_call: -
v_call: TRBV28
clone_size: -
cdr3_aa: CATLGGTNTEAFF
cdr3_nt: TGTGCCACCCTCGGGGGGACGAACACTGAAGCTTTCTTT

j_call: TRBJ2-5
d_call: -
v_call: TRBV7-2
clone_size: -
cdr3_aa: CASSNGMETQYF
cdr3_nt: TGTGCCAGCAGCAACGGGATGGAGACCCAGTACTTC

j_call: TRBJ2-7
d_call: -
v_call: TRBV6-5
clone_size: -
cdr3_aa: CASRPRVGEQYF
cdr3_nt: TGTGCCAGCAGGCCAAGGGTCGGGGAGCAGTACTTC

j_call: TRBJ2-1
d_call: -
v_call: TRBV10-1
clone_size: -
cdr3_aa: CASSESRATTYNEQFF
cdr3_nt: TGCGCCAGCAGTGAGTCGCGCGCGACAACCTACAATGAGCAGTTCTTC

j_call: TRBJ1-1
d_call: -
v_call: TRBV5-1
clone_size: -
cdr3_aa: CASRPGARDTEAFF
cdr3_nt: TGCGCCAGCCGCCCCGGTGCCAGGGACACTGAAGCTTTCTTT

j_call: TRBJ2-2
d_call: TRBD1
v_call: TRBV19
clone_size: -
cdr3_aa: CASSNDRGTGELFF
cdr3_nt: TGTGCCAGTAGTAATGACAGGGGCACCGGGGAGCTGTTTTTT

j_call: TRBJ2-5
d_call: -
v_call: TRBV10-3
clone_size: -
cdr3_aa: CAISESLRETQYF
cdr3_nt: TGTGCCATCAGTGAGTCTTTGAGGGAGACCCAGTACTTC

j_call: TRBJ2-7
d_call: TRBD2
v_call: TRBV10-3
clone_size: -
cdr3_aa: CAITGGGEQYF
cdr3_nt: TGTGCCATCACCGGCGGGGGGGAGCAGTACTTC

j_call: TRBJ2-6
d_call: TRBD1
v_call: TRBV28
clone_size: -
cdr3_aa: CASSSLAGQGAGANVLTF
cdr3_nt: TGTGCCAGCAGTTCTCTTGCGGGACAGGGGGCTGGGGCCAACGTCCTGACTTTC

j_call: TRBJ1-4
d_call: -
v_call: TRBV27
clone_size: -
cdr3_aa: CASSLTRVNEKLFF
cdr3_nt: TGTGCCAGCAGTTTAACTCGGGTGAATGAAAAACTGTTTTTT

j_call: TRBJ2-1
d_call: TRBD2
v_call: TRBV5-1
clone_size: -
cdr3_aa: CASSPGTSGYNEQFF
cdr3_nt: TGCGCCAGCAGTCCGGGGACTAGCGGGTACAATGAGCAGTTCTTC

j_call: TRBJ2-6
d_call: -
v_call: TRBV6-6
clone_size: -
cdr3_aa: CASTRSGANVLTF
cdr3_nt: TGTGCCAGCACGCGATCTGGGGCCAACGTCCTGACTTTC

j_call: TRBJ1-2
d_call: -
v_call: TRBV11-2
clone_size: -
cdr3_aa: CASSLIPGDYYGYTF
cdr3_nt: TGTGCCAGCAGCTTAATACCCGGGGACTACTATGGCTACACCTTC

j_call: TRBJ2-2
d_call: TRBD2
v_call: TRBV18
clone_size: once
cdr3_aa: CASSPRSGGSGTGELFF
cdr3_nt: TGTGCCAGCTCACCAAGAAGCGGCGGGAGTGGGACCGGGGAGCTGTTTTTT

j_call: TRBJ1-2
d_call: -
v_call: TRBV5-6
clone_size: -
cdr3_aa: CASSSNRDGYTF
cdr3_nt: TGTGCCAGCAGCTCGAACAGGGACGGCTACACCTTC

j_call: TRBJ2-6
d_call: -
v_call: TRBV2
clone_size: -
cdr3_aa: CASRVSGANVLTF
cdr3_nt: TGTGCCAGCAGGGTCTCTGGGGCCAACGTCCTGACTTTC

j_call: TRBJ2-5
d_call: -
v_call: TRBV29-1
clone_size: once
cdr3_aa: CSVEKVSGDQETQYF
cdr3_nt: TGCAGCGTTGAGAAGGTGTCAGGGGATCAAGAGACCCAGTACTTC

j_call: TRBJ1-3
d_call: -
v_call: TRBV5-4
clone_size: -
cdr3_aa: CASSLQGDSGNTIYF
cdr3_nt: TGTGCCAGCAGCTTGCAGGGTGACTCTGGAAACACCATATATTTT

j_call: TRBJ2-1
d_call: TRBD1
v_call: TRBV5-4
clone_size: -
cdr3_aa: CASSLVGGPEQFF
cdr3_nt: TGTGCCAGCAGCTTGGTAGGGGGCCCTGAGCAGTTCTTC

j_call: TRBJ1-1
d_call: -
v_call: TRBV6-5
clone_size: -
cdr3_aa: CASSQHAGTEAFF
cdr3_nt: TGTGCCAGCAGCCAGCATGCAGGCACTGAAGCTTTCTTT

j_call: TRBJ2-5
d_call: TRBD1
v_call: TRBV7-9
clone_size: -
cdr3_aa: CASGTGQETQYF
cdr3_nt: TGTGCCAGTGGGACAGGCCAAGAGACCCAGTACTTC

j_call: TRBJ2-7
d_call: TRBD2
v_call: TRBV5-1
clone_size: -
cdr3_aa: CASSLVGGSYEQYF
cdr3_nt: TGCGCCAGCAGCTTGGTAGGCGGGAGTTACGAGCAGTACTTC

j_call: TRBJ1-6
d_call: -
v_call: TRBV18
clone_size: few
cdr3_aa: CASSPDGGENSPLHF
cdr3_nt: TGTGCCAGCTCACCAGATGGGGGCGAGAATTCACCCCTCCACTTT

j_call: TRBJ1-2
d_call: -
v_call: TRBV27
clone_size: -
cdr3_aa: CASSLSGAINYGYTF
cdr3_nt: TGTGCCAGCAGTTTATCTGGGGCTATTAACTATGGCTACACCTTC

j_call: TRBJ2-7
d_call: TRBD2
v_call: TRBV6-5
clone_size: -
cdr3_aa: CASRNAGEGEQYF
cdr3_nt: TGTGCCAGCAGGAACGCCGGGGAGGGCGAGCAGTACTTC

j_call: TRBJ2-5
d_call: -
v_call: TRBV2
clone_size: -
cdr3_aa: CASRVTMDWASETQYF
cdr3_nt: TGTGCCAGCAGGGTGACTATGGATTGGGCCTCGGAGACCCAGTACTTC

j_call: TRBJ2-4
d_call: -
v_call: TRBV6-5
clone_size: -
cdr3_aa: CASERDKTKNIQYF
cdr3_nt: TGTGCCAGCGAGAGAGACAAGACCAAAAACATTCAGTACTTC

j_call: TRBJ2-7
d_call: TRBD1
v_call: TRBV5-5
clone_size: -
cdr3_aa: CASSSRQGTSDEQYF
cdr3_nt: TGTGCCAGCAGCTCCAGACAGGGGACCAGCGACGAGCAGTACTTC

j_call: TRBJ1-5
d_call: -
v_call: TRBV28
clone_size: -
cdr3_aa: CASSTPLGSSNQPQHF
cdr3_nt: TGTGCCAGCAGCACCCCCCTCGGGAGTAGCAATCAGCCCCAGCATTTT